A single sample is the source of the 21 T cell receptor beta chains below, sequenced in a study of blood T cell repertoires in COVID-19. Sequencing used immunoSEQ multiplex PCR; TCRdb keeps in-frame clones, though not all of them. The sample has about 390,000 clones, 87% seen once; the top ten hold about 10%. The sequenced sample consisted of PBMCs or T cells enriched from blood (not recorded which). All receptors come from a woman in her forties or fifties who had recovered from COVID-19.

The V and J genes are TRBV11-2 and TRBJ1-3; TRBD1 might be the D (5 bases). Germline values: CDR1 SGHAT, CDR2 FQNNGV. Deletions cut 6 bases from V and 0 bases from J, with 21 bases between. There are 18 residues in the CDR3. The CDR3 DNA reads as TGTGCCAGCAGATCCCGACGGGGGGGAACGTACTCTGGAAACACCATATATTTT. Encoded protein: CASRSRRGGTYSGNTIYF.

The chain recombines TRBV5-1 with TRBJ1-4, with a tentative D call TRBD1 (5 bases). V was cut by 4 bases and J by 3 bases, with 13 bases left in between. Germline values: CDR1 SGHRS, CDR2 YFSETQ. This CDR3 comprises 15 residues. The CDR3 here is CASSADSTSNEKLFF. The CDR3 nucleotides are TGCGCCAGCAGCGCCGACAGCACCTCTAATGAAAAACTGTTTTTT.

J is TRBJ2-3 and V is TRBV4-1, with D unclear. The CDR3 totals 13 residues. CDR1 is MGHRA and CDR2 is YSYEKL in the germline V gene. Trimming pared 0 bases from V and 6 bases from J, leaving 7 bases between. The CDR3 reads CASSQDSLDTQYF. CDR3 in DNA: TGCGCCAGCAGCCAAGATAGCCTCGATACGCAGTATTTT.

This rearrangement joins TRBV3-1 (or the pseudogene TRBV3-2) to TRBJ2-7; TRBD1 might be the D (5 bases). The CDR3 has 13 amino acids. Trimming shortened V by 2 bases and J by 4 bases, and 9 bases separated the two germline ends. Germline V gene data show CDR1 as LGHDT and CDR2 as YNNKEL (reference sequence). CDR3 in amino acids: CASSQFRAYEQYF. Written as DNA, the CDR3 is TGTGCCAGCAGCCAATTCAGGGCGTACGAGCAGTACTTC.

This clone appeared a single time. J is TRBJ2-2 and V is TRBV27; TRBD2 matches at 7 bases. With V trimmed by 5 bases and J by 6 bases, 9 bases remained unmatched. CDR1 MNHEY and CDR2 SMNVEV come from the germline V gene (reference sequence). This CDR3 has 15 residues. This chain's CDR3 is CASSVSGAQAGELFF. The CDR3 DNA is TGTGCCAGCAGTGTAAGCGGGGCCCAGGCCGGGGAGCTGTTTTTT.

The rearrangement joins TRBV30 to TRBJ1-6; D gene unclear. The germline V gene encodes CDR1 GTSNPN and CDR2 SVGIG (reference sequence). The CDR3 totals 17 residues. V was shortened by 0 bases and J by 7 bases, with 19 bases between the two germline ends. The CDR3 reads CAWSVLPGGVVNSPLHF. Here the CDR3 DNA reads TGTGCCTGGAGTGTACTCCCCGGAGGAGTAGTCAATTCACCCCTCCACTTT.

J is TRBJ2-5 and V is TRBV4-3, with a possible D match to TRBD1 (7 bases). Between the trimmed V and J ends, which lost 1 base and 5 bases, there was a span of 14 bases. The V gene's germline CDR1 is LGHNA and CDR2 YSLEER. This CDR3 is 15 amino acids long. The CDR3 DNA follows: TGCGCCAGCAGCCAAGGTCGCAGGGGGAGGGAGACCCAGTACTTC. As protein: CASSQGRRGRETQYF.

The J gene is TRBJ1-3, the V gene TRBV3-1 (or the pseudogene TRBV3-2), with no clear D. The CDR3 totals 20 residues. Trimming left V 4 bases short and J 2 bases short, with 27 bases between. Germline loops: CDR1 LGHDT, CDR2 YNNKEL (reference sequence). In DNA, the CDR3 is TGTGCCAGCAGCCCATCAGGACTGGGTAGAATCGGGGATACTGGAAACACCATATATTTT. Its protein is CASSPSGLGRIGDTGNTIYF.

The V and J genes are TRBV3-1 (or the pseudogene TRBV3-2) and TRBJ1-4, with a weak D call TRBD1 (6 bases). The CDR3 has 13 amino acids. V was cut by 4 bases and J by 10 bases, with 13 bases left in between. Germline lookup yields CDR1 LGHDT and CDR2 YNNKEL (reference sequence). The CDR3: CASSRLARGKLFF. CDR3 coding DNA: TGTGCCAGCAGCCGCTTAGCCAGGGGAAAACTGTTTTTT.

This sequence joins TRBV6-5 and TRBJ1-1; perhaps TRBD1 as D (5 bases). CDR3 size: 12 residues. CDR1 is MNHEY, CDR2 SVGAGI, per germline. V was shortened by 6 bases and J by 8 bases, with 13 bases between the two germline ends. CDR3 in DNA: TGTGCCAGCAGACTCAGCGGGGGGGAAGCTTTCTTT. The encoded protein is CASRLSGGEAFF.

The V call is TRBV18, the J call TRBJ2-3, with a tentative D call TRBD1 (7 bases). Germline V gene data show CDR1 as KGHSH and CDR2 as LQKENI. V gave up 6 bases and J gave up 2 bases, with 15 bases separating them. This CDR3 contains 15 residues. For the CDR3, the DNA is TGTGCCAGCTCCGGAGGGACAGCCAACACAGATACGCAGTATTTT. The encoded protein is CASSGGTANTDTQYF.

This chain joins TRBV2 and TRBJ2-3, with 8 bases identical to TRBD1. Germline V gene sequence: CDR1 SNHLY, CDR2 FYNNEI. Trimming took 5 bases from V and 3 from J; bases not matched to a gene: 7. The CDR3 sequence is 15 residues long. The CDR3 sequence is CASSQGARSTDTQYF. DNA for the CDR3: TGTGCCAGCAGTCAGGGGGCGCGATCGACAGATACGCAGTATTTT.

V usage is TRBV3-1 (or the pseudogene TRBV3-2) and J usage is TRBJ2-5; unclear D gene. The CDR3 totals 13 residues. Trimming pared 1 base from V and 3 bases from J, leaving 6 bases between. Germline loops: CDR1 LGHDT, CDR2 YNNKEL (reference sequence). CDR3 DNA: TGTGCCAGCAGCCAAGGGCCAAAAGAGACCCAGTACTTC. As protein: CASSQGPKETQYF.

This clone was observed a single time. The CDR3 loop reads CASSLGLAGITDTQYF. In DNA, the CDR3 is TGCGCCAGCAGCTTGGGATTAGCGGGCATCACAGATACGCAGTATTTT. V gene TRBV5-1 combines with J gene TRBJ2-3; 7 positions agree with TRBD2. V shed 0 bases and J 2 bases; nucleotides not matched to a gene: 6. Germline CDR1 and CDR2: SGHRS and YFSETQ. This CDR3 has 16 amino acids.

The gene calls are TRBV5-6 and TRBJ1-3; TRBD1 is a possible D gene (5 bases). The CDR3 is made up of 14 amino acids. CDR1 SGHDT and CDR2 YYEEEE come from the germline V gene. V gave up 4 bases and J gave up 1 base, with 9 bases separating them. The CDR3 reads CASSATASGNTIYF. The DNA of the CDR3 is TGTGCCAGCAGCGCGACAGCTTCTGGAAACACCATATATTTT.

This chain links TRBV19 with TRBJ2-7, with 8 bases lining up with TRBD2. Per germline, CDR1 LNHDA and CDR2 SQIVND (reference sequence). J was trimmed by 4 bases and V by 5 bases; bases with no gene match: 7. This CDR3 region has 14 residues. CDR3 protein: CASSGSGRSYEQYF. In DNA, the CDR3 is TGTGCCAGTAGTGGGAGCGGGAGATCATACGAGCAGTACTTC.

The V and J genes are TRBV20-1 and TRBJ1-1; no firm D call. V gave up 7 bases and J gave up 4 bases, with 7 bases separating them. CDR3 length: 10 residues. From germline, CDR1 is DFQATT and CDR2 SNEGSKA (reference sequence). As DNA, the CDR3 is TGCAGTGTACGAGGCACTGAAGCTTTCTTT. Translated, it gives CSVRGTEAFF.

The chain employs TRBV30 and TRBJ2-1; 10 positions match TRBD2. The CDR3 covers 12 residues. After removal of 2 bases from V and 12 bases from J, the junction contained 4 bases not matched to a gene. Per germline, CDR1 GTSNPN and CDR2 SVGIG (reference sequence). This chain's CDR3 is CAWSSGGAAQFF. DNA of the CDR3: TGTGCCTGGAGTAGCGGGGGGGCCGCGCAGTTCTTC. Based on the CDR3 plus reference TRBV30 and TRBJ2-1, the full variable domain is SQTIHQWPATLVQPVGSPLSLECTVEGTSNPNLYWYRQAAGRGLQLLFYSVGIGQISSEVPQNLSASRPQDRQFILSSKKLLLSDSGFYLCAWSSGGAAQFFGPGTRLTVL.

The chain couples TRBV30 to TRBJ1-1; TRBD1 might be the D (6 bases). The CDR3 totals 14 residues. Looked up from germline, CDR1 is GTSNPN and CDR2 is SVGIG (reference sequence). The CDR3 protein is CATEVGGLNTEAFF. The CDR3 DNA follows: TGTGCAACGGAGGTAGGGGGTCTGAACACTGAAGCTTTCTTT.

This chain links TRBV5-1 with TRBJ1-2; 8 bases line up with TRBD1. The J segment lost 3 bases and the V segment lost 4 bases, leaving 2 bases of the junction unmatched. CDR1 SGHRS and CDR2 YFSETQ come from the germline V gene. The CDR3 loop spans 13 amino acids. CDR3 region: CASSPGQDYGYTF. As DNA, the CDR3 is TGCGCCAGCAGCCCGGGACAGGACTATGGCTACACCTTC. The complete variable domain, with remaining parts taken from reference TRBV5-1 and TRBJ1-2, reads KAGVTQTPRYLIKTRGQQVTLSCSPISGHRSVSWYQQTPGQGLQFLFEYFSETQRNKGNFPGRFSGRQFSNSRSEMNVSTLELGDSALYLCASSPGQDYGYTFGSGTRLTVV.

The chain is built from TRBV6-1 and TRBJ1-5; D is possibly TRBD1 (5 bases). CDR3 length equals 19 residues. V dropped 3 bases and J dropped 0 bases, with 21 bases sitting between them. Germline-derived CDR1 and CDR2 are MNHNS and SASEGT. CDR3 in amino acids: CASSEVEGVGVYSNQPQHF. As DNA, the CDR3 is TGTGCCAGCAGTGAGGTGGAAGGGGTTGGGGTATATAGCAATCAGCCCCAGCATTTT.